This T cell receptor (beta chain) was profiled in a study of blood T cell repertoires in COVID-19. Study in general: The study drew acute and convalescent COVID-19 samples from the United States, Italy and Spain.

The cohort comprised adults aged 18 to 89 years residing in approximately 22 US areas. Participants had their cohort set by participant-reported clinical history. Trimming took 1 base from V and 4 from J; bases not matched to a gene: 8. The germline CDR1 and CDR2 sequences are LGHNA and YSLEER. The CDR3 runs 18 residues. Sequencing was performed with immunoSEQ multiplex PCR; in TCRdb, only in-frame clones are kept and a portion is missing. Of under 350,000 clones in the sample, more than 75% were seen once. The J gene is TRBJ2-1, the V gene TRBV4-3; 12 nucleotides line up with TRBD2. Sequenced material: PBMCs or T cells enriched from blood (not recorded which). The source of this sequence is a woman between 18 and 30 years old who had recovered from COVID-19. The chain's CDR3 is CASSQGPYTSGGYNEQFF. The CDR3 nucleotides read TGCGCCAGCAGCCAAGGCCCCTATACTAGCGGGGGGTACAATGAGCAGTTCTTC.